This entry concerns a single T cell receptor (beta chain). The protocol was immunoSEQ multiplex PCR, while the TCRdb copy is restricted to in-frame clones and leaves out a portion. This table has 150,000 to 200,000 clones, more than 75% appearing once. The germline V and J ends were trimmed by 1 base and 4 bases, with 16 bases remaining between them. The CDR3 length is 16 residues. CDR1 and CDR2 from the germline V gene are SNHLY and FYNNEI. The sample comes from a study of blood T cell repertoires in COVID-19. Overall study context: T cells, B-cell-depleted T cells, or PBMCs supplied cDNA or gDNA.

The sample taken for sequencing was peripheral blood. The V and J genes are TRBV2 and TRBJ1-2; D may be TRBD1 (5 bases). This receptor was obtained from a human donor in a cohort sampled during active COVID-19. The CDR3, as DNA: TGTGCCAGCAGTGAAGGGGCCCCCGGGGGACTCTATGGCTACACCTTC. Encoded protein: CASSEGAPGGLYGYTF.